This entry is about one T cell receptor (beta chain). The entry originates in a study of blood T cell repertoires in COVID-19. Looking at the study overall: Both acute and convalescent COVID-19 samples were obtained from the United States, Italy and Spain. From T cells, B-cell-depleted T cells, or PBMCs came the material, which was cDNA or gDNA.

This table comes from immunoSEQ multiplex PCR, and its TCRdb copy is limited to in-frame clones, with some not included. The sample carries around 130,000 clones, about 87% recorded once. The TCR originated in a woman aged 50 to 60 with acute or convalescent COVID-19. Input material: peripheral blood.

CDR3: CASSLGRGYGYTF. The CDR3 region has the DNA TGTGCCAGCAGTTTAGGCAGGGGCTATGGCTACACCTTC. This chain connects TRBV12-3 or TRBV12-4 to TRBJ1-2; D perhaps matches TRBD1 (6 bases). The germline V and J ends were trimmed by 1 base and 4 bases, with 7 bases remaining between them. The CDR3 extends over 13 amino acids.